This T cell receptor (beta chain) emerged from a study of human thymus T cells. Study results and limitations: Biased V and J segment usage appeared in thymus and peripheral blood.

Here immunoSEQ multiplex PCR was the method, and the copy in TCRdb shows in-frame clones only, minus some. This sample has more than 45,000 clones, with 90% to 95% found just once. Trimming took 6 bases from V and 0 from J, leaving 8 bases between them. Germline V CDR1 and CDR2: SNHLY, FYNNEI. There are 14 residues in the CDR3. This clone appeared once. Its antigen is as yet unknown. The chain combines TRBV2 with TRBJ1-4; D gene ambiguous. The sequenced sample was blood. This receptor was obtained from a boy in the first two years of life with a congenital heart defect but otherwise immunologically healthy. CDR3 residues: CASREPATNEKLFF. CDR3 DNA sequence: TGTGCCAGCAGAGAACCTGCAACTAATGAAAAACTGTTTTTT.